In this sample, the clone carrying this TCR beta chain turned up once. As processed by the authors: Reference gene primer amplification gave estimated nucleated cell counts. Profiling relied on immunoSEQ multiplex PCR, and the TCRdb table lists in-frame clones only, not all of them. The D gene and trimming were derived from the DNA, and the V and J assignments and clone size from that table. Of some 83,000 clones listed, around 72% are singletons. The entry originates in a study of blood T cell repertoires in COVID-19. Whole-study context: Samples came from the United States, Italy and Spain, spanning acute and convalescent COVID-19. Nucleic acid was either cDNA or gDNA, and it came from T cells, B-cell-depleted T cells, or PBMCs.

V lost 1 base and J lost 3; bases outside the gene matches: 7. Germline V lookup: CDR1 SGHRS, CDR2 YFSETQ. The CDR3 has 15 residues. The chain links TRBV5-1 to TRBJ2-7; TRBD2 agrees at 7 bases. This TCR came from a woman aged 80 or over with acute or convalescent COVID-19. Sequenced: peripheral blood. CDR3 sequence reads: CASSLPGRGDYEQYF. Written as DNA, the CDR3 is TGCGCCAGCAGCTTGCCAGGCCGGGGGGACTACGAGCAGTACTTC.